These 5 T cell receptor beta chains were sequenced from one sample in a study of shared clonotypes between healthy human individuals. Cells designated naive CD8 were CD45RO-negative and were positively selected for CCR7, with terminally differentiated effector memory CD45RA+ cells excluded. TCRdb keeps only in-frame clones here, not all; method: immunoSEQ multiplex PCR. The profile shows about 700,000 clones, about 92% of them singletons. What was sequenced was naive CD8+ T cells sorted from blood. The receptor source for this set is a man aged 25 to 40 in good health.

The chain couples TRBV28 to TRBJ2-5; 13 bases are a match to TRBD2. CDR1 is MDHEN, CDR2 SYDVKM, per germline. V lost 0 bases, J lost 2 bases, and 3 bases stayed unmatched. This CDR3 region has 17 residues. The CDR3 DNA reads as TGTGCCAGCAGTTTATGGGGGACTAGCGGGATGCAAGAGACCCAGTACTTC. It yields the protein CASSLWGTSGMQETQYF.

The J gene is TRBJ2-3, the V gene TRBV7-9; D possibly uses TRBD1 or TRBD2 (5 bases each). The CDR3 has 17 residues. CDR1 SEHNR and CDR2 FQNEAQ come from the germline V gene (reference sequence). With 4 bases removed from V and 7 bases from J, the gap between germline ends came to 24 bases. For the CDR3, the DNA is TGTGCCAGCAGCTCACTTACCGGGACCCAATCGACCTATACGCAGTATTTT. It encodes CASSSLTGTQSTYTQYF.

The chain recombines TRBV2 with TRBJ1-1; D remains unclear. Trimming removed 11 bases at V and 6 bases at J, with 22 bases between. CDR1 is SNHLY, CDR2 FYNNEI, per germline. The CDR3 runs 14 residues. CDR3 sequence (DNA): TGTGCCCTCCCACTTCGACGGAAAAACTCTGAAGCTTTCTTT. It encodes CALPLRRKNSEAFF. The entire variable domain, with the rest obtained from reference TRBV2 and TRBJ1-1, is as follows: EPEVTQTPSHQVTQMGQEVILRCVPISNHLYFYWYRQILGQKVEFLVSFYNNEISEKSEIFDDQFSVERPDGSNFTLKIRSTKLEDSAMYFCALPLRRKNSEAFFGQGTRLTVV.

The chain is built from TRBV15 and TRBJ2-1; 9 bases align to TRBD2. The length of the CDR3 is 17 residues. Trimming at V came to 0 bases and at J to 6 bases, leaving 9 bases not matched to a gene. Germline lookup yields CDR1 LNHNV and CDR2 YYDKDF (reference sequence). The CDR3 sequence: CATSRDLWDSGGNEQFF. The CDR3 DNA is TGTGCCACCAGCAGAGATCTGTGGGATAGCGGGGGCAATGAGCAGTTCTTC.

A few counts support this clone. Other DNA sequences within the sample encode an identical CDR3. The rearrangement uses TRBV9 and TRBJ1-3; a weak D match, TRBD1 (5 bases). CDR3 length equals 15 residues. The V gene's germline CDR1 is SGDLS and CDR2 YYNGEE. V gave up 0 bases and J gave up 0 bases, with 7 bases separating them. CDR3 residues: CASSVGDSSGNTIYF. Here the CDR3 DNA reads TGTGCCAGCAGCGTAGGAGACAGCTCTGGAAACACCATATATTTT.